These 20 T cell receptor beta chains were all obtained from the same sample, sequenced in a study of human T cells and chemical hapten exposure (dated by TCRdb to the early 2020s). The library was built by means of RACE. Sequencing relied on a NextSeq 500. TCRdb reprocessed the public reads (quality trimming at Q25 with fastp, clone calling with MiXCR) and kept in-frame beta chains. Each entry merges the rows of one CDR3 protein and shows their most common DNA and genes. Recorded for this sample are approximately 180,000 distinct CDR3 sequences; about 31% of them occurred a single time. The top ten clonotypes cover less than 3.5% of the sample. The time point label corresponds to: pre-sensitization, week 0. In the paper's terms, the treatment or condition label means: therapeutic diphenylcyclopropenone sensitization with weekly scalp DPC. This specimen consisted of whole blood, obtained in connection with sensitization to the hapten diphenylcyclopropenone (DPC). These receptors were collected from a woman in her 30s with alopecia areata. Some clones in this sample may be carry-over from other donors' samples.

This clonotype showed up just a few times. The chain links TRBV19 to TRBJ2-2; D not resolved. Trimming removed 2 bases from V and 0 bases from J, with 7 bases in between. The CDR3 runs to 15 residues. Germline V gene lookup returns CDR1 LNHDA and CDR2 SQIVND (reference sequence). In nucleotides, the CDR3 is TGTGCCAGTAGTATAACCACCGCGAACACCGGGGAGCTGTTTTTT. Its protein is CASSITTANTGELFF.

The V call is TRBV4-1, the J call TRBJ2-3; TRBD1 aligns across 10 bases. Germline V gene sequence: CDR1 MGHRA, CDR2 YSYEKL. V was pared by 5 bases and J by 4 bases, with 6 bases of the junction left unmatched. The CDR3 is 15 amino acids. DNA of the CDR3: TGCGCCAGCAGCTCCGGACAGGGGGGCCCAGATACGCAGTATTTT. It translates to CASSSGQGGPDTQYF.

This clonotype was observed a handful of times. The V and J genes are TRBV12-3 or TRBV12-4 and TRBJ1-2; D perhaps matches TRBD1 (5 bases). V shed 3 bases and J shed 5 bases, with 13 bases lying between them. This CDR3 spans 14 amino acids. CDR3 in amino acids: CASSFSGFGYGYTF. The CDR3 DNA reads as TGTGCCAGCAGTTTTTCAGGGTTTGGATATGGCTACACCTTC.

In this sample, this clonotype turned up a few times. The rearrangement joins TRBV10-3 to TRBJ2-7, with D hard to call. The CDR3 sequence is 14 residues long. The germline V gene encodes CDR1 ENHRY and CDR2 SYGVKD. Trimming removed 6 bases from V and 0 bases from J, with 12 bases in between. This CDR3 is CAIRDDKSSYEQYF. DNA for the CDR3: TGTGCCATCAGGGACGATAAGAGCTCCTACGAGCAGTACTTC.

This chain links TRBV7-6 with TRBJ2-1, with 7 positions matching TRBD2. Germline V gene sequence: CDR1 SGHVS, CDR2 FNYEAQ. The V and J ends lost 2 bases and 3 bases, in that order; junction bases with no gene match: 16. The CDR3 extends over 19 amino acids. CDR3 sequence reads: CASSLSPLLSGVDYNEQFF. The CDR3 DNA follows: TGTGCCAGCAGCTTATCCCCGCTTCTAAGCGGGGTGGACTACAATGAGCAGTTCTTC. Full variable domain (rest looked up from reference TRBV7-6 and TRBJ2-1): GAGVSQSPRYKVTKRGQDVALRCDPISGHVSLYWYRQALGQGPEFLTYFNYEAQQDKSGLPNDRFSAERPEGSISTLTIQRTEQRDSAMYRCASSLSPLLSGVDYNEQFFGPGTRLTVL.

The chain links TRBV6-2 or TRBV6-3 to TRBJ1-1, with D tentatively TRBD1 (5 bases). V was shortened by 6 bases and J by 1 base, with 12 bases between the two germline ends. Germline CDR1 is MNHEY and CDR2 is SVGEGT. The CDR3 is 14 residues long. The CDR3 bases are TGTGCCAGCAGCCCGGACACCAGGAACACTGAAGCTTTCTTT. As protein: CASSPDTRNTEAFF.

In this sample, this clonotype turned up a few times. This sequence joins TRBV7-8 and TRBJ1-1; D is undetermined. This CDR3 comprises 15 residues. Germline values: CDR1 SGHVS, CDR2 FQNEAQ. V was pared by 6 bases and J by 0 bases, with 14 bases between. CDR3 sequence reads: CASSFYRDMNTEAFF. CDR3 coding DNA: TGTGCCAGCAGTTTCTACCGAGACATGAACACTGAAGCTTTCTTT.

Here the CDR3 DNA reads TGCGCCAGCAGCCCTGAGGGCAGAACCTACGAGCAGTACTTC. This translates into CASSPEGRTYEQYF. The chain links TRBV4-1 to TRBJ2-7; D possibly corresponds to TRBD2 (5 bases). Per the germline V gene, CDR1 is MGHRA and CDR2 is YSYEKL. The CDR3 consists of 14 residues. V lost 4 bases and J 2 bases, leaving 12 bases between the germline ends.

This chain links TRBV29-1 with TRBJ2-1, with 10 bases fitting TRBD2. The J segment lost 8 bases and the V segment lost 2 bases, leaving 0 bases of the junction unmatched. The CDR3 is made up of 12 amino acids. The V gene's germline CDR1 is SQVTM and CDR2 ANQGSEA. The CDR3: CSVELAGDEQFF. CDR3 nucleotides: TGCAGCGTTGAACTAGCGGGAGATGAGCAGTTCTTC.

The chain has TRBV5-1 and TRBJ2-2; TRBD2 matches at 8 bases. This CDR3 has 16 amino acids. Germline CDR1 is SGHRS and CDR2 is YFSETQ. J lost 2 bases, V lost 1 base, and 4 bases had no gene match. CDR3 sequence reads: CASSLSGGRNTGELFF. The DNA of the CDR3 is TGCGCCAGCAGCTTGTCGGGGGGGCGCAACACCGGGGAGCTGTTTTTT. Filled out from reference TRBV5-1 and TRBJ2-2, the complete variable domain reads KAGVTQTPRYLIKTRGQQVTLSCSPISGHRSVSWYQQTPGQGLQFLFEYFSETQRNKGNFPGRFSGRQFSNSRSEMNVSTLELGDSALYLCASSLSGGRNTGELFFGEGSRLTVL.

This clonotype has more than one count but fewer than ten. This chain links TRBV28 with TRBJ1-6; a possible D gene is TRBD1 (5 bases). The CDR3 is 12 amino acids. V was shortened by 8 bases and J by 12 bases, with 14 bases between the two germline ends. Germline V lookup: CDR1 MDHEN, CDR2 SYDVKM. The CDR3 protein is CASGTALRPLHF. CDR3 DNA sequence: TGTGCCAGCGGGACGGCTTTGAGACCCCTCCACTTT.

The chain has TRBV28 and TRBJ1-1; possibly TRBD1 for D (6 bases). Trimming pared 5 bases from V and 0 bases from J, leaving 10 bases between. Looked up from germline, CDR1 is MDHEN and CDR2 is SYDVKM. The CDR3 consists of 14 residues. The CDR3 DNA follows: TGTGCCAGCAGTCCGACAGGTTTGAACACTGAAGCTTTCTTT. It translates to CASSPTGLNTEAFF.

This clonotype has a handful of counts. The chain carries TRBV11-2 and TRBJ2-3; 7 bases match TRBD2. With 5 bases clipped from V and 3 bases from J, the junction kept 14 bases outside the gene matches. CDR3 length: 17 amino acids. Germline V gene data show CDR1 as SGHAT and CDR2 as FQNNGV. DNA of the CDR3: TGTGCCAGCAGCCCCCCGGGTGGAGCGGGGAGGACAGATACGCAGTATTTT. Protein: CASSPPGGAGRTDTQYF.

This clonotype was detected a few times. This rearrangement joins TRBV29-1 to TRBJ2-3, with D possibly being TRBD1 (6 bases). Germline CDR1 SQVTM, CDR2 ANQGSEA. This CDR3 region has 13 residues. Trimming shortened V by 4 bases and J by 2 bases, and 10 bases separated the two germline ends. The CDR3 protein is CSVVGTTTDTQYF. The CDR3 DNA reads TGCAGCGTTGTTGGGACAACCACAGATACGCAGTATTTT.

V is TRBV18 and J is TRBJ2-7; D gene uncertain. Trimming cost V 1 base and J 2 bases, with 15 bases left between them. The germline V gene encodes CDR1 KGHSH and CDR2 LQKENI. This CDR3 contains 16 residues. CDR3 residues: CASSPLESQLTYEQYF. The CDR3 DNA reads as TGTGCCAGCTCACCACTTGAGAGCCAGCTGACCTACGAGCAGTACTTC.

This clonotype has a handful of counts. The chain joins TRBV2 to TRBJ1-4, with unresolved D. V dropped 7 bases and J dropped 4 bases, with 19 bases sitting between them. Germline values: CDR1 SNHLY, CDR2 FYNNEI. CDR3 length: 16 amino acids. Written as DNA, the CDR3 is TGTGCCAGCATCGAAGGTTACGGACTTTATAATGAAAAACTGTTTTTT. Encoded protein: CASIEGYGLYNEKLFF.

A few counts support this clonotype. The chain carries TRBV29-1 and TRBJ2-1, with D perhaps matching TRBD2 (5 bases). Germline CDR1 reads SQVTM; CDR2 reads ANQGSEA. The CDR3 has 13 amino acids. V lost 6 bases, J lost 6 bases, and 15 bases lay in between. CDR3 sequence reads: CSVLDGTSNEQFF. The CDR3 bases are TGCAGCGTCTTAGATGGTACTAGCAATGAGCAGTTCTTC.

This clonotype has more than one count but fewer than ten. V is TRBV28 and J is TRBJ2-2, with TRBD2 identical over 13 bases. The germline V gene has CDR1 MDHEN and CDR2 SYDVKM. The V gene end was trimmed by 9 bases and the J gene end by 4 bases; junction bases not matched to a gene: 11. The CDR3 length is 17 residues. The CDR3 DNA sequence: TGTGCCAGTTACGGGACTAGCGGGACCCGTGGCACCGGGGAGCTGTTTTTT. Amino acids: CASYGTSGTRGTGELFF.

The CDR3 nucleotides read TGTGCCAGCACCCGGGGGGGAGGGACTGAAGCTTTCTTT. Encoded protein: CASTRGGGTEAFF. The V gene is TRBV6-5, the J gene TRBJ1-1, with TRBD1 as a possible D gene (5 bases). The V and J ends lost 7 bases and 5 bases respectively, with 14 bases between them. The CDR3 length is 13 residues. CDR1 is MNHEY and CDR2 is SVGAGI in the germline V gene.

This chain joins TRBV4-3 and TRBJ2-2; possibly TRBD2 for D (5 bases). The CDR3 is 14 amino acids. CDR1 is LGHNA, CDR2 YSLEER, per germline. V lost 0 bases to trimming and J lost 8 bases, with 10 bases between them. The CDR3 region is CASSQDGRVGELFF. In DNA form, the CDR3 reads TGCGCCAGCAGCCAAGATGGGCGGGTGGGGGAGCTGTTTTTT.